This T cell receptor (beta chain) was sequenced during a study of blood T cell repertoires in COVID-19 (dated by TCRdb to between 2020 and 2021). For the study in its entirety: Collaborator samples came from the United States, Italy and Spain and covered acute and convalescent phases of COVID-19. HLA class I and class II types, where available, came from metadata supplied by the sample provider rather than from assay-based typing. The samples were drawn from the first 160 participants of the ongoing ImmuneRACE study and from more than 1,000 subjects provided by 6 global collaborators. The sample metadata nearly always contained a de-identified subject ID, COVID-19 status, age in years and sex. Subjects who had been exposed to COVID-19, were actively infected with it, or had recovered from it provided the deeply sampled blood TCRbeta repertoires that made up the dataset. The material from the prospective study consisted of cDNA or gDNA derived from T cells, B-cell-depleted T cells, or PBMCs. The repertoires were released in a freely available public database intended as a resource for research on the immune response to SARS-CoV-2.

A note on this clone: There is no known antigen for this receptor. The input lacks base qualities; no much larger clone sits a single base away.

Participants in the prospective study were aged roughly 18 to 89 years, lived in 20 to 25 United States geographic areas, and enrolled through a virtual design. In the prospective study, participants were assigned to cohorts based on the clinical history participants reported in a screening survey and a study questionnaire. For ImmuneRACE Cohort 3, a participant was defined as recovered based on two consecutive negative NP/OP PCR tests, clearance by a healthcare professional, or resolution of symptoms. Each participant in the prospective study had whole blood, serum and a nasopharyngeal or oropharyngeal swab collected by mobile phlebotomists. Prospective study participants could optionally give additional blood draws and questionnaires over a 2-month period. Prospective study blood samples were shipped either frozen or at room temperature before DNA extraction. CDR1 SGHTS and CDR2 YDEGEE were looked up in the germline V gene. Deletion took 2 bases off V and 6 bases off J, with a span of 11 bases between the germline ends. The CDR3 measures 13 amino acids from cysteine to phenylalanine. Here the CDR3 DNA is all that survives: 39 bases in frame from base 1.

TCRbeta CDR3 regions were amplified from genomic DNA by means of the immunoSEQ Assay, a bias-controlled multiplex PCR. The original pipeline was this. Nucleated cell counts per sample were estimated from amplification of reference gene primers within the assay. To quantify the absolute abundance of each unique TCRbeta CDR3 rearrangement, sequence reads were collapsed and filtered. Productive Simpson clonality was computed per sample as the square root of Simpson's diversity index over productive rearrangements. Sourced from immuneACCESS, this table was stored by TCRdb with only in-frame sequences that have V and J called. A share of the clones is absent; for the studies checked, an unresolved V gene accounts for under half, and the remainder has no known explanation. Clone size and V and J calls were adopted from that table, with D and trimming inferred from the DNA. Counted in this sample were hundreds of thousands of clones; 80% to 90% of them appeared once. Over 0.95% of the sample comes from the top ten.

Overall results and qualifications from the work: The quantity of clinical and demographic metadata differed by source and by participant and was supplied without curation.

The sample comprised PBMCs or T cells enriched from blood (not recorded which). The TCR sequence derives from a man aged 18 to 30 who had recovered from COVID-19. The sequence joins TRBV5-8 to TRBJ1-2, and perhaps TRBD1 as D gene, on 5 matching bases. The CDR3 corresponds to CASSFWGENGYTF. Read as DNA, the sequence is TGTGCCAGCAGCTTTTGGGGGGAGAATGGCTACACCTTC.